This paragraph reports one TCR beta chain. These data come from a study of early T cells in non-severe SARS-CoV-2 infection. Trimming took off 0 bases at V and 1 base at J, with 16 bases between the two ends. Germline V CDR1 and CDR2: LNHNV, YYDKDF (reference sequence). The CDR3 sequence is 17 residues long. TCRdb used MiXCR to reprocess the 5' RACE reads, holding one entry per CDR3 protein. Of about 25,000 distinct CDR3 sequences in the sample, 4.5% to 5.5% were seen once. The sample consisted of whole blood. The J gene is TRBJ2-7, the V gene TRBV15; TRBD2 is a possible D gene (6 bases). The clonotype was recovered from an adult who was a healthcare worker with PCR-confirmed SARS-CoV-2 infection or an uninfected control (not recorded which). The CDR3 sequence is CATSRDLVGSSSYEQYF. CDR3 coding DNA: TGTGCCACCAGCAGAGATCTAGTCGGGAGTTCATCCTACGAGCAGTACTTC.